These 32 T cell receptor beta chains originate from one sample sequenced in a study of T cell responses to AZD1222 COVID-19 vaccine. Using immunoSEQ multiplex PCR, the repertoire was profiled, and TCRdb retains in-frame clones only, with some absent. The sample consists of 150,000 to 200,000 clones, 92% of them appearing once. Sequencing used peripheral blood, obtained on day 0 of AZD1222 vaccination. Receptors originate from an adult in good health.

The chain employs TRBV7-8 and TRBJ1-1, with D uncertain. This CDR3 comprises 13 residues. Per germline, CDR1 SGHVS and CDR2 FQNEAQ. The V end was cut by 4 bases, the J end by 1 base, with 7 bases between. In DNA form, the CDR3 reads TGTGCCAGCAGCTCGCAAGGGAACACTGAAGCTTTCTTT. Translated: CASSSQGNTEAFF.

This clone is a singleton in its sample. V is TRBV3-1 (or the pseudogene TRBV3-2) and J is TRBJ2-1; 10 nucleotides agree with TRBD2. Germline assignment: CDR1 LGHDT and CDR2 YNNKEL (reference sequence). After removal of 4 bases from V and 4 bases from J, the junction contained 7 bases not matched to a gene. The CDR3 length is 16 residues. Here the CDR3 reads CASSPSLAGAYNEQFF. The CDR3, as DNA: TGTGCCAGCAGCCCCAGCCTAGCGGGGGCTTACAATGAGCAGTTCTTC.

The V and J genes are TRBV25-1 and TRBJ1-2; D ambiguous. The CDR3 contains 13 residues. In germline, CDR1 is MGHDK, CDR2 SYGVNS. V shed 8 bases and J shed 1 base, with 11 bases lying between them. For the CDR3, the DNA is TGTGCCAGCGTAGGCGGCCTTAACTATGGCTACACCTTC. Its protein product is CASVGGLNYGYTF.

The chain recombines TRBV18 with TRBJ1-6; weak D call: TRBD1 (5 bases). CDR1 and CDR2 from the germline V gene are KGHSH and LQKENI. This CDR3 is built from 13 residues. Trimming took 6 bases from V and 16 from J, leaving 19 bases between them. CDR3 nucleotides: TGTGCCAGCTCGACAAGCTCTGGGGCCCAACTCCACTTT. This sequence encodes CASSTSSGAQLHF.

The sample holds one count of this clone. V is TRBV7-2 and J is TRBJ2-1; 9 bases line up with TRBD2. The CDR3 has 14 residues. The germline V gene encodes CDR1 SGHTA and CDR2 FQGNSA. With V trimmed by 2 bases and J by 8 bases, 4 bases remained unmatched. CDR3 amino acids: CASSLRLAADEQFF. Written as DNA, the CDR3 is TGTGCCAGCAGCTTAAGACTAGCGGCAGATGAGCAGTTCTTC.

This chain joins TRBV7-9 and TRBJ1-1; TRBD1 aligns across 9 bases. The CDR3 totals 16 residues. Germline V gene sequence: CDR1 SEHNR, CDR2 FQNEAQ (reference sequence). With V trimmed by 5 bases and J by 4 bases, 11 bases remained unmatched. CDR3 region: CASSERTGAWGTEAFF. The CDR3 nucleotides are TGTGCCAGCAGCGAGCGGACAGGGGCCTGGGGCACTGAAGCTTTCTTT.

This clone appeared a few times. The genes are TRBV25-1 and TRBJ2-5; D remains ambiguous. This CDR3 comprises 13 residues. From germline, CDR1 is MGHDK and CDR2 SYGVNS. V shed 4 bases and J shed 2 bases, with 8 bases lying between them. The DNA of the CDR3 is TGTGCCAGCAGTGGGACCTTGCAAGAGACCCAGTACTTC. It translates to CASSGTLQETQYF.

CDR3 sequence (DNA): TGTGCCAGTACCCCCGGAGGGTGGAAGACCCAGTACTTC. Translating it yields CASTPGGWKTQYF. The J gene is TRBJ2-5, the V gene TRBV19; tentatively, D is TRBD2 (6 bases). Trimming stripped 7 bases from V and 6 bases from J, with 15 bases between. The CDR3 is 13 amino acids. Per the germline V gene, CDR1 is LNHDA and CDR2 is SQIVND (reference sequence).

The chain couples TRBV6-5 to TRBJ1-3; D not certain. This CDR3 region has 14 residues. The germline CDR1 and CDR2 sequences are MNHEY and SVGAGI. V was clipped by 0 bases and J by 8 bases, with 11 bases between them. CDR3 amino acids: CASSYSTAVDTIYF. The DNA for the CDR3 is TGTGCCAGCAGTTACTCAACAGCGGTGGACACCATATATTTT.

This chain links TRBV3-1 (or the pseudogene TRBV3-2) with TRBJ2-3, with TRBD2 matching 7 bases. The trim removed 1 base at V and 2 bases at J, leaving 6 bases unmatched. Germline CDR1 and CDR2: LGHDT and YNNKEL (reference sequence). There are 16 residues in the CDR3. DNA for the CDR3: TGTGCCAGCAGCCAAGTTCGCGGGGGATCCACAGATACGCAGTATTTT. This codes for CASSQVRGGSTDTQYF.

The chain combines TRBV9 with TRBJ2-7, with 7 bases fitting TRBD1. The CDR3 contains 17 residues. Germline V CDR1 and CDR2: SGDLS, YYNGEE. Unmatched junction bases numbered 13, after V lost 4 bases and J lost 0 bases. Here the CDR3 DNA reads TGTGCCAGCAGCTCTAGGATGGGGACAGATGGCTCCTACGAGCAGTACTTC. Its translation is CASSSRMGTDGSYEQYF.

CDR3 nucleotide sequence: TGTGCCAGCAGCCGTGGACAGAACTATGGCTACACCTTC. Protein: CASSRGQNYGYTF. V and J are TRBV3-1 (or the pseudogene TRBV3-2) and TRBJ1-2; D perhaps matches TRBD1 (6 bases). The germline V gene encodes CDR1 LGHDT and CDR2 YNNKEL (reference sequence). The CDR3 loop spans 13 amino acids. Trimming removed 4 bases from V and 2 bases from J, with 8 bases in between.

The genes are TRBV18 and TRBJ1-1; D perhaps matches TRBD1 (5 bases). V was shortened by 0 bases and J by 6 bases, with 8 bases between the two germline ends. This CDR3 is 13 amino acids long. Germline V gene sequence: CDR1 KGHSH, CDR2 LQKENI. The CDR3 is CASSPPSRAEAFF. The CDR3 DNA reads TGTGCCAGCTCACCACCCTCCAGGGCTGAAGCTTTCTTT. The full variable domain, rest sourced from reference TRBV18 and TRBJ1-1, is NAGVMQNPRHLVRRRGQEARLRCSPMKGHSHVYWYRQLPEEGLKFMVYLQKENIIDESGMPKERFSAEFPKEGPSILRIQQVVRGDSAAYFCASSPPSRAEAFFGQGTRLTVV.

The chain combines TRBV18 with TRBJ1-1; D is unresolved. The CDR3 loop spans 11 amino acids. Germline lookup yields CDR1 KGHSH and CDR2 LQKENI. V was cut by 3 bases and J by 7 bases, with 6 bases left in between. CDR3 nucleotide sequence: TGTGCCAGCTCACCCACGTATGAAGCTTTCTTT. Encoded protein: CASSPTYEAFF.

The chain links TRBV11-2 to TRBJ1-5; D is ambiguous. Germline V CDR1 and CDR2: SGHAT, FQNNGV. V was shortened by 0 bases and J by 3 bases, with 3 bases between the two germline ends. CDR3 length: 13 amino acids. DNA for the CDR3: TGTGCCAGCAGCTTAGAAATCAATCAGCCCCAGCATTTT. Translating it yields CASSLEINQPQHF.

Only one count was recorded for this clone. The J gene is TRBJ1-1, the V gene TRBV4-2; perhaps TRBD1 as D (5 bases). The length of the CDR3 is 16 residues. CDR1 LGHNA and CDR2 YNFKEQ come from the germline V gene. The V and J ends lost 5 bases and 4 bases respectively, with 20 bases between them. CDR3 nucleotide sequence: TGTGCCAGCAGCGGGGCCGCGGCCGCTTATGGCACTGAAGCTTTCTTT. This sequence encodes CASSGAAAAYGTEAFF.

The chain links TRBV7-8 to TRBJ1-3; no clear D. The V and J ends lost 2 bases and 4 bases respectively, with 12 bases between them. This CDR3 region has 15 residues. Germline V gene data show CDR1 as SGHVS and CDR2 as FQNEAQ. The CDR3 DNA is TGTGCCAGCAGCTTAACGACGGGTTCAGGAAACACCATATATTTT. It specifies CASSLTTGSGNTIYF.

The chain links TRBV2 to TRBJ2-7; D assignment may be TRBD1 or TRBD2 (5 bases each). Germline lookup yields CDR1 SNHLY and CDR2 FYNNEI. The V and J ends lost 6 bases and 7 bases respectively, with 13 bases between them. CDR3 length: 12 residues. In nucleotides, the CDR3 is TGTGCCAGCAGGCCTCAGGGAGATGAGCAGTACTTC. Its translation is CASRPQGDEQYF.

The DNA for the CDR3 is TGTGCCTGGAGTCCCCCGGGCGGGGGGGCCAGGGAGACCCAGTACTTC. Protein: CAWSPPGGGARETQYF. The rearrangement links TRBV30 to TRBJ2-5; 9 bases fit TRBD2. This CDR3 comprises 16 residues. Germline V lookup: CDR1 GTSNPN, CDR2 SVGIG (reference sequence). With V trimmed by 2 bases and J by 5 bases, 12 bases remained unmatched.

This chain connects TRBV12-3 or TRBV12-4 to TRBJ2-5, with D uncertain. Trimming pared 2 bases from V and 3 bases from J, leaving 1 base between. The CDR3 sequence is 11 residues long. In DNA, the CDR3 is TGTGCCAGCAGTTTAAAAGAGACCCAGTACTTC. Translated, it gives CASSLKETQYF.

The rearrangement links TRBV5-4 to TRBJ2-2; 10 bases agree with TRBD1. Trimming took 5 bases from V and 2 from J; bases not matched to a gene: 3. The CDR3 consists of 15 residues. The germline V gene has CDR1 SGHNT and CDR2 YYREEE (reference sequence). CDR3 sequence: CASRDRGVNTGELFF. Here the CDR3 DNA reads TGTGCCAGCAGGGACAGGGGGGTAAACACCGGGGAGCTGTTTTTT.

V usage is TRBV6-5 and J usage is TRBJ2-3; 8 bases are shared with TRBD1. Germline V gene data show CDR1 as MNHEY and CDR2 as SVGAGI. Trimming cost V 10 bases and J 1 base; bases outside gene matches: 7. The length of the CDR3 is 14 residues. As DNA, the CDR3 is TGTGCCACTTGGACAGGGTTTGGCACAGATACGCAGTATTTT. Protein: CATWTGFGTDTQYF.

The rearrangement links TRBV18 to TRBJ1-2; D is ambiguous. Germline CDR1 reads KGHSH; CDR2 reads LQKENI. This CDR3 is built from 12 residues. Trimming took off 3 bases at V and 7 bases at J, with 9 bases between the two ends. The CDR3 nucleotides are TGTGCCAGCTCACCCCGGGGAGGTGGCTACACCTTC. Amino acid sequence: CASSPRGGGYTF. Full variable domain (rest looked up from reference TRBV18 and TRBJ1-2): NAGVMQNPRHLVRRRGQEARLRCSPMKGHSHVYWYRQLPEEGLKFMVYLQKENIIDESGMPKERFSAEFPKEGPSILRIQQVVRGDSAAYFCASSPRGGGYTFGSGTRLTVV.

The gene calls are TRBV5-6 and TRBJ2-7, with 8 positions matching TRBD1. The V segment lost 2 bases and the J segment 1 base; nucleotides outside the gene matches: 5. This CDR3 is 15 amino acids long. CDR1 and CDR2 (germline): SGHDT, YYEEEE. The CDR3 coding sequence is TGTGCCAGCAGCTTTAACAGGGGGGTATCCTACGAGCAGTACTTC. Its protein product is CASSFNRGVSYEQYF. Supplemented by reference TRBV5-6 and TRBJ2-7, the full variable domain reads DAGVTQSPTHLIKTRGQQVTLRCSPKSGHDTVSWYQQALGQGPQFIFQYYEEEERQRGNFPDRFSGHQFPNYSSELNVNALLLGDSALYLCASSFNRGVSYEQYFGPGTRLTVT.

This clone was counted once. This sequence joins TRBV4-1 and TRBJ2-2, with 9 bases fitting TRBD2. V shed 1 base and J 4 bases; nucleotides not matched to a gene: 4. This CDR3 has 16 residues. Germline CDR1 MGHRA, CDR2 YSYEKL. CDR3 in DNA: TGCGCCAGCAGCCAAGTAGGACTAGCGACCACCGGGGAGCTGTTTTTT. Encoded protein: CASSQVGLATTGELFF.

V usage is TRBV2 and J usage is TRBJ1-2; D may be TRBD1 (5 bases). There are 12 residues in the CDR3. The V gene lost 11 bases and the J gene lost 5 bases, with 15 bases spanning the gap. Germline V gene sequence: CDR1 SNHLY, CDR2 FYNNEI. CDR3 coding DNA: TGTGCCGTCGCGGGGCAGAGTTATGGCTACACCTTC. Protein: CAVAGQSYGYTF.

The gene calls are TRBV27 and TRBJ1-5; D is uncertain. The CDR3 is made up of 11 amino acids. Per germline, CDR1 MNHEY and CDR2 SMNVEV (reference sequence). The V end was cut by 8 bases, the J end by 7 bases, with 9 bases between. CDR3 DNA: TGTGCCAGCGGGGAGGAACAGCCCCAGCATTTT. This codes for CASGEEQPQHF.

This chain links TRBV3-1 (or the pseudogene TRBV3-2) with TRBJ1-1, with 7 bases matching TRBD1. Germline V gives CDR1 LGHDT, CDR2 YNNKEL (reference sequence). Germline trimming cut 8 bases from V and 1 base from J; bases unmatched to any gene: 7. CDR3 length: 14 residues. Here the CDR3 DNA reads TGTGCCAGCGTGAGTGGGACAGCGAACACTGAAGCTTTCTTT. It codes for CASVSGTANTEAFF.

This chain uses TRBV3-1 (or the pseudogene TRBV3-2) with TRBJ2-7; D is ambiguous. There are 13 residues in the CDR3. The germline V gene has CDR1 LGHDT and CDR2 YNNKEL (reference sequence). V dropped 1 base and J dropped 7 bases, with 11 bases sitting between them. CDR3 nucleotide sequence: TGTGCCAGCAGCCAAGCAAGGGTCTCGGAGCAGTACTTC. Translation gives CASSQARVSEQYF.

This chain connects TRBV3-1 (or the pseudogene TRBV3-2) to TRBJ2-3, with D possibly being TRBD2 (5 bases). The CDR3 spans 18 residues. V was pared by 4 bases and J by 1 base, with 21 bases between. CDR1 and CDR2 (germline): LGHDT, YNNKEL (reference sequence). CDR3 sequence reads: CASSPTLLGLEGTDTQYF. The CDR3 nucleotides are TGTGCCAGCAGCCCGACCTTACTAGGCCTCGAAGGCACAGATACGCAGTATTTT.

The J gene is TRBJ1-2, the V gene TRBV27; D may be TRBD1 (5 bases). The CDR3 length is 14 residues. Germline-derived CDR1 and CDR2 are MNHEY and SMNVEV (reference sequence). Trimming took 6 bases from V and 4 from J, leaving 15 bases between them. The CDR3 DNA is TGTGCCAGCAGGACCACCGGGACGGTCTATGGCTACACCTTC. It translates to CASRTTGTVYGYTF.

This clone was seen a few times. The gene calls are TRBV6-9 and TRBJ1-1, with 7 positions matching TRBD1. The V gene end was trimmed by 5 bases and the J gene end by 1 base; junction bases not matched to a gene: 7. The germline gives CDR1 MNHGY, CDR2 SVAAGI. CDR3 length equals 15 residues. CDR3 coding DNA: TGTGCCAGCAGTGGGGACAGACCTTCGAACACTGAAGCTTTCTTT. Its translation: CASSGDRPSNTEAFF.